This TCR beta chain comes out of a study of shared clonotypes between healthy human individuals. Study-wide background: Researchers assigned three CD4 naive, three CD4 memory, two CD8 naive and one CD8 memory plate to each donor.

Regarding this clone: Its target is unknown.

The study, taken as a whole, reports: Naive subsets generally exceeded memory subsets in estimated richness.

This was a deep-level run. Assay: immunoSEQ multiplex PCR; the TCRdb copy retains only in-frame clones and omits some. The table includes approximately 840,000 clones, roughly 96% detected once. Naive CD8 cells lacked CD45RO and underwent positive selection for CCR7, leaving out terminally differentiated effector memory CD45RA+ cells. CDR1 is SGHAT and CDR2 is FQNNGV in the germline V gene. Between the trimmed V and J ends, which lost 4 bases and 0 bases, there was a span of 9 bases. The CDR3 spans 14 residues. The receptor comes from a man aged 25 to 40 in good health. Sequencing was done on a sample of naive CD8+ T cells sorted from blood. J is TRBJ2-5 and V is TRBV11-2; D remains ambiguous. CDR3 amino acids: CASSSYLYQETQYF. In nucleotides, the CDR3 is TGTGCCAGCAGCTCCTACCTGTACCAAGAGACCCAGTACTTC.